Shown below are 22 T cell receptor beta chains from a single sample sequenced in a study of shared clonotypes between healthy human individuals. Using immunoSEQ multiplex PCR, the repertoire was profiled, and TCRdb retains in-frame clones only, with some absent. The sample carries more than 1 million clones, approximately 80% recorded once. The sequenced sample was memory CD4+ T cells from PBMCs. Subset here: CD45RA-negative fraction. All receptors derive from a man between 18 and 35 years old in good health. Some clones in this sample may be carry-over from other donors' samples.

The CDR3 protein is CASSTIRGGQPQHF. The CDR3 DNA follows: TGTGCCAGCAGTACAATCAGGGGTGGGCAGCCCCAGCATTTT. The chain has TRBV27 and TRBJ1-5; D is possibly TRBD1 (6 bases). V lost 5 bases and J lost 7, with 15 bases in between. The V gene's germline CDR1 is MNHEY and CDR2 SMNVEV (reference sequence). This CDR3 has 14 residues.

This clone is a singleton in its sample. V and J are TRBV28 and TRBJ1-3, with unresolved D. The CDR3 length is 15 residues. V gave up 3 bases and J gave up 4 bases, with 13 bases separating them. CDR1 is MDHEN and CDR2 is SYDVKM in the germline V gene. CDR3 DNA: TGTGCCAGCAGTTTGAGGTCGATGGGCGGAAACACCATATATTTT. Translation gives CASSLRSMGGNTIYF.

The chain carries TRBV5-8 and TRBJ2-3; the D is unclear. The V gene lost 5 bases and the J gene lost 0 bases, with 10 bases spanning the gap. Germline V gene lookup returns CDR1 SGHTS and CDR2 YDEGEE. The CDR3 has 14 amino acids. CDR3 amino acids: CASRATTSTDTQYF. CDR3 bases: TGTGCCAGCAGGGCGACCACTAGCACAGATACGCAGTATTTT.

The J gene is TRBJ1-5, the V gene TRBV27; D possibly corresponds to TRBD1 (5 bases). V was cut by 5 bases and J by 7 bases, with 24 bases left in between. The CDR3 runs 17 residues. Germline-derived CDR1 and CDR2 are MNHEY and SMNVEV (reference sequence). This CDR3 is CASSPLPGGVGKQPQHF. The DNA for the CDR3 is TGTGCCAGCAGTCCCCTCCCCGGGGGAGTAGGAAAACAGCCCCAGCATTTT.

The rearrangement uses TRBV6-6 and TRBJ1-2; no clear D. Germline CDR1 and CDR2: MNHNY and SVGAGI (reference sequence). The CDR3 spans 13 residues. V was shortened by 6 bases and J by 5 bases, with 13 bases between the two germline ends. The CDR3 DNA reads TGTGCCAGCAGGTATGGCCGGGGATATGGCTACACCTTC. Protein sequence: CASRYGRGYGYTF.

The chain links TRBV9 to TRBJ2-1; 10 nucleotides match TRBD2. The CDR3 length is 15 residues. With V trimmed by 10 bases and J by 3 bases, 10 bases remained unmatched. CDR1 is SGDLS and CDR2 is YYNGEE in the germline V gene. CDR3 DNA: TGTGCCTCATCCTTCGGGACTAGCGTCTACAATGAGCAGTTCTTC. Translating it yields CASSFGTSVYNEQFF.

The CDR3 bases are TGTGCCAGCAGCTATACCGGAGGGGCCAACGTCCTGACTTTC. This sequence encodes CASSYTGGANVLTF. The chain carries TRBV7-3 and TRBJ2-6; D is undetermined. The ends were cut back, 4 bases at V and 4 bases at J, with 8 bases in the middle. The germline V gene has CDR1 SGHTA and CDR2 FQGTGA. CDR3 size: 14 residues.

The chain employs TRBV9 and TRBJ1-3; no reliable D call. The CDR3 length is 19 residues. Germline assignment: CDR1 SGDLS and CDR2 YYNGEE. V dropped 0 bases and J dropped 0 bases, with 19 bases sitting between them. The CDR3 is CASSVAPGPRSSSGNTIYF. DNA for the CDR3: TGTGCCAGCAGCGTAGCTCCCGGCCCCAGGTCAAGCTCTGGAAACACCATATATTTT.

This clone came up a few times. V is TRBV27 and J is TRBJ2-7; D is tentatively TRBD1 or TRBD2 (5 bases each). Germline V CDR1 and CDR2: MNHEY, SMNVEV (reference sequence). Trimming stripped 6 bases from V and 3 bases from J, with 15 bases between. CDR3 length equals 14 residues. CDR3 sequence reads: CASSRGRSHYEQYF. CDR3 bases: TGTGCCAGCAGCCGGGGCAGGTCTCACTACGAGCAGTACTTC.

About this clone: Other DNA sequences within the sample encode an identical CDR3. This chain uses TRBV5-1 with TRBJ2-3; the match to TRBD2 covers 11 bases. The junction had 6 bases not matched to a gene; V was cut back by 4 bases and J by 2 bases. Germline V lookup: CDR1 SGHRS, CDR2 YFSETQ. The CDR3 sequence is 16 residues long. The CDR3 loop reads CASSLGTSGNTDTQYF. CDR3 nucleotide sequence: TGCGCCAGCAGCCTCGGGACTAGCGGAAACACAGATACGCAGTATTTT.

The J gene is TRBJ1-2, the V gene TRBV7-9; 7 positions agree with TRBD1. The CDR3 consists of 15 residues. V lost 5 bases, J lost 6 bases, and 12 bases stayed unmatched. Germline V gene sequence: CDR1 SEHNR, CDR2 FQNEAQ (reference sequence). CDR3 loop: CASSVDKGGADGYTF. DNA for the CDR3: TGTGCCAGCAGCGTAGATAAAGGGGGCGCGGATGGCTACACCTTC.

The rearrangement links TRBV5-4 to TRBJ2-7; the D gene is possibly TRBD1 (6 bases). CDR1 is SGHNT, CDR2 YYREEE, per germline (reference sequence). V lost 2 bases to trimming and J lost 1 base, with 10 bases between them. This CDR3 comprises 14 residues. The CDR3 loop reads CASSLQGNSYEQYF. DNA for the CDR3: TGTGCCAGCAGCTTACAGGGAAATTCCTACGAGCAGTACTTC.

V usage is TRBV7-3 and J usage is TRBJ2-3; 9 bases align to TRBD1. Germline V lookup: CDR1 SGHTA, CDR2 FQGTGA. The ends lost 3 bases at V and 8 bases at J; junction bases unmatched: 6. CDR3 length: 14 residues. CDR3 sequence reads: CASSFDRGRGTQYF. In nucleotides, the CDR3 is TGTGCCAGCAGCTTCGACAGGGGGAGAGGTACGCAGTATTTT.

Notes on this clone: Other nucleotide sequences in the sample specify the same CDR3. This sequence joins TRBV9 and TRBJ2-7; D is uncertain. Trimming removed 3 bases at V and 4 bases at J, with 11 bases between. The length of the CDR3 is 13 residues. Germline CDR1 is SGDLS and CDR2 is YYNGEE. CDR3 loop: CASSAGSTYEQYF. Here the CDR3 DNA reads TGTGCCAGCAGCGCAGGTTCAACTTACGAGCAGTACTTC.

The chain combines TRBV7-3 with TRBJ2-3; the match to TRBD2 covers 9 bases. V shed 1 base, J shed 2 bases, and the junction held 25 bases outside the gene matches. The germline gives CDR1 SGHTA, CDR2 FQGTGA. This CDR3 comprises 23 residues. The DNA for the CDR3 is TGTGCCAGCAGCTTAAACCCAAAATCTGGGATTAGCGGGAGTACCACGAACACAGATACGCAGTATTTT. As protein: CASSLNPKSGISGSTTNTDTQYF. Combining the CDR3 with reference TRBV7-3 and TRBJ2-3 gives the whole variable domain GAGVSQTPSNKVTEKGKYVELRCDPISGHTALYWYRQSLGQGPEFLIYFQGTGAADDSGLPNDRFFAVRPEGSVSTLKIQRTERGDSAVYLCASSLNPKSGISGSTTNTDTQYFGPGTRLTVL.

There are a few counts of this clone. The chain combines TRBV28 with TRBJ1-1, with TRBD1 matching over 7 bases. After removal of 2 bases from V and 5 bases from J, the junction contained 8 bases not matched to a gene. The CDR3 is 15 residues long. CDR1 is MDHEN and CDR2 is SYDVKM in the germline V gene. In nucleotides, the CDR3 is TGTGCCAGCAGTTTACCCGGGACAGTAAAGACTGAAGCTTTCTTT. Residues: CASSLPGTVKTEAFF.

The genes are TRBV7-8 and TRBJ1-1; D gene ambiguous. The CDR3 totals 11 residues. Per the germline V gene, CDR1 is SGHVS and CDR2 is FQNEAQ. The germline V and J ends were trimmed by 4 bases and 10 bases, with 10 bases remaining between them. In DNA form, the CDR3 reads TGTGCCAGCAGCTCCGGGGAGATAGCTTTCTTT. This translates into CASSSGEIAFF.

The chain has TRBV18 and TRBJ1-2; D not certain. V was cut by 1 base and J by 6 bases, with 18 bases left in between. The CDR3 is made up of 16 amino acids. CDR1 and CDR2 from the germline V gene are KGHSH and LQKENI. Here the CDR3 reads CASSPLSPGNDDGYTF. CDR3 DNA: TGTGCCAGCTCACCACTTTCGCCAGGCAACGATGATGGCTACACCTTC. The entire variable domain, with the rest obtained from reference TRBV18 and TRBJ1-2, is as follows: NAGVMQNPRHLVRRRGQEARLRCSPMKGHSHVYWYRQLPEEGLKFMVYLQKENIIDESGMPKERFSAEFPKEGPSILRIQQVVRGDSAAYFCASSPLSPGNDDGYTFGSGTRLTVV.

This clone came up a few times. The chain is built from TRBV27 and TRBJ2-3; maybe TRBD2 (5 bases). The germline V gene has CDR1 MNHEY and CDR2 SMNVEV (reference sequence). V lost 4 bases, J lost 3 bases, and 8 bases lay in between. CDR3 length: 13 residues. The CDR3 nucleotides are TGTGCCAGCAGTTCCGGGGTTACAGATACGCAGTATTTT. Protein: CASSSGVTDTQYF.

The V and J genes are TRBV30 and TRBJ2-5, with D possibly matching TRBD1 (6 bases). Between the trimmed V and J ends, which lost 0 bases and 5 bases, there was a span of 13 bases. Germline lookup yields CDR1 GTSNPN and CDR2 SVGIG (reference sequence). The CDR3 loop spans 14 amino acids. This CDR3 is CAWSVPRGVETQYF. In DNA form, the CDR3 reads TGTGCCTGGAGTGTACCCAGGGGTGTGGAGACCCAGTACTTC. Full variable domain (rest looked up from reference TRBV30 and TRBJ2-5): SQTIHQWPATLVQPVGSPLSLECTVEGTSNPNLYWYRQAAGRGLQLLFYSVGIGQISSEVPQNLSASRPQDRQFILSSKKLLLSDSGFYLCAWSVPRGVETQYFGPGTRLLVL.

The chain recombines TRBV5-6 with TRBJ1-1, with a weak D call TRBD1 (5 bases). Germline V gene sequence: CDR1 SGHDT, CDR2 YYEEEE. The CDR3 covers 14 residues. Trimming stripped 4 bases from V and 5 bases from J, with 15 bases between. DNA for the CDR3: TGTGCCAGCAGCAGTGGGGCAGGGCGGACTGAAGCTTTCTTT. Protein sequence: CASSSGAGRTEAFF.

The V and J genes are TRBV30 and TRBJ2-5; D unresolved. CDR3 length: 11 residues. The germline CDR1 and CDR2 sequences are GTSNPN and SVGIG (reference sequence). Deletions cut 2 bases from V and 5 bases from J, with 6 bases between. The CDR3 DNA follows: TGTGCCTGGAGTATAGGGGAGACCCAGTACTTC. It codes for CAWSIGETQYF.